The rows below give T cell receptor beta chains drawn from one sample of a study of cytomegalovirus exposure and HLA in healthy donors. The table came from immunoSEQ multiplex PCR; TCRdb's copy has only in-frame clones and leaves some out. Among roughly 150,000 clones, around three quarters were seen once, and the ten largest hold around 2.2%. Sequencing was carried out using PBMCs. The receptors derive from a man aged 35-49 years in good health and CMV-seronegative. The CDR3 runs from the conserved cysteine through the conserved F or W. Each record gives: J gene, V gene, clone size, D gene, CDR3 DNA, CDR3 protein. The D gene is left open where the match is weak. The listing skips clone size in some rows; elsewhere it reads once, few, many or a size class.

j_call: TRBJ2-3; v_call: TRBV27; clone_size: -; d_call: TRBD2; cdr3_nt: TGTGCCAGCAATGGACTAGCGGGGGGGGATACGCAGTATTTT; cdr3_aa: CASNGLAGGDTQYF
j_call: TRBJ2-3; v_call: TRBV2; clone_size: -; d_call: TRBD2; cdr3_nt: TGTGCCAGCTCGGGGACTAGCCAGCGCACAGATACGCAGTATTTT; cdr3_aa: CASSGTSQRTDTQYF
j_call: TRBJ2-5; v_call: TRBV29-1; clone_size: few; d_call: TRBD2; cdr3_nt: TGCAGCGTTGTCGGGGGGAGTGAGACCCAGTACTTC; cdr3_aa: CSVVGGSETQYF
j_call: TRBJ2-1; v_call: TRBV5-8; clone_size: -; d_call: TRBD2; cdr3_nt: TGTGCCAGCAGCTTGGCTGGGGGGGAGGGTGAGCAGTTCTTC; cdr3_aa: CASSLAGGEGEQFF
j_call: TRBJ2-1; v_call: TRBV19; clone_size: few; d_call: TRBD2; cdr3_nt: TGTGCCAGTAGTTCCCGGACTAGCGGGAGCTATGAGCAGTTCTTC; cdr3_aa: CASSSRTSGSYEQFF
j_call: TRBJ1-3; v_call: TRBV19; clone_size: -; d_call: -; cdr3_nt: TGTGCCAGTAGTATAGATAGCTCTGGAAACACCATATATTTT; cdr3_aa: CASSIDSSGNTIYF
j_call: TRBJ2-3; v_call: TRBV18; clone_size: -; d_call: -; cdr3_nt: TGTGCCAGCTCACTGGGCCTACCCGGTCCAGGCCACACAGATACGCAGTATTTT; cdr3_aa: CASSLGLPGPGHTDTQYF
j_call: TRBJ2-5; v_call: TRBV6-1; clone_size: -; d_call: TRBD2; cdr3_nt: TGTGCCAGCAGTGTGGTGACTAGCGGGTATGGGAGGGAGCAGTACTTC; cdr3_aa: CASSVVTSGYGREQYF
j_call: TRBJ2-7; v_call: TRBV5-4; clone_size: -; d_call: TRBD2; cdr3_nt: TGTGCCAGCAGCTGGGGGGGAGGGTTGGGCTCCTACGAGCAGTACTTC; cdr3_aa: CASSWGGGLGSYEQYF
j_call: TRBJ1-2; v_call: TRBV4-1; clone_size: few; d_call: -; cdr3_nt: TGCGCCAGCAGCCAAGAGAGCAACTCTAACTATGGCTACACCTTC; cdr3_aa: CASSQESNSNYGYTF
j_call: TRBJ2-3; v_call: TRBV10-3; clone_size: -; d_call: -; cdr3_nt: TGTGCCATCAGCGAAACGACAGGCCCCGTGGGCACAGATACGCAGTATTTT; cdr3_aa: CAISETTGPVGTDTQYF
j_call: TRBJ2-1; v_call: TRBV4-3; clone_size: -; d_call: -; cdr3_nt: TGCGCCAGCAGCCAAGAACTACCCGAAGCGATCCATGAGCAGTTCTTC; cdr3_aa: CASSQELPEAIHEQFF
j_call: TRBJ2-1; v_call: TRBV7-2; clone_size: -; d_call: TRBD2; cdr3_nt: TGTGCCAGCAGCTTACGGAGGACTAGCGGGGAGCAGTTCTTC; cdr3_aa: CASSLRRTSGEQFF
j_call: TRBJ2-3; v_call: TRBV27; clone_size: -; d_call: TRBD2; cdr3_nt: TGTGCCAGCTGCCACAATAGGGTTAGCGGGGGGGCCACAGATACGCAGTATTTT; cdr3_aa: CASCHNRVSGGATDTQYF
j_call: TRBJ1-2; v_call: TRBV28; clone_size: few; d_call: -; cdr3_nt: TGTGCCAGCAGACCGGGGGGAACTAACTATGGCTACACCTTC; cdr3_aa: CASRPGGTNYGYTF
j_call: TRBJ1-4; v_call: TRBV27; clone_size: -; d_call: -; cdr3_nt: TGTGCCACCAGTGAACGGTTGGGCGAAAAACTGTTTTTT; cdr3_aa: CATSERLGEKLFF
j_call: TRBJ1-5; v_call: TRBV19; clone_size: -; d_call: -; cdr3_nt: TGTGCCAGTAGCCTTGGAGTGGAGGGTTATCAGCCCCAGCATTTT; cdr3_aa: CASSLGVEGYQPQHF
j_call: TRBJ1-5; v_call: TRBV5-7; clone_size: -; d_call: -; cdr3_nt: TGTGCCAGCAGCTCAGCAGGCCATTTGGGTCAGCCCCAGCATTTT; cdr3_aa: CASSSAGHLGQPQHF
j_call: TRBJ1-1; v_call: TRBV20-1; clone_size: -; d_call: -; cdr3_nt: TGCAGTGCTAGACAGAACACTGAAGCTTTCTTT; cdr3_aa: CSARQNTEAFF
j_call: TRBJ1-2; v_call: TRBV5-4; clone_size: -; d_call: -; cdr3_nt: TGTGCCAGCAGCTTAGACAATCGATATGGCTACACCTTC; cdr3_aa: CASSLDNRYGYTF
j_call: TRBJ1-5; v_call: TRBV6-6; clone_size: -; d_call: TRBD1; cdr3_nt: TGTGCCAGCAGTGCCCGGCAGGGGGTCCAGCCCCAGCATTTT; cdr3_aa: CASSARQGVQPQHF
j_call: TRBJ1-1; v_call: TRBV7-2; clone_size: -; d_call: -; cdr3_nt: TGTGCCAGCAGCTTAGGGTTGGGGGGTCGCACTGAAGCTTTCTTT; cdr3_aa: CASSLGLGGRTEAFF
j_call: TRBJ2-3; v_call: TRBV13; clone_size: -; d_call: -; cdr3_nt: TGTGCCAGCAGCACGAGACCGGGTGGTCCGCCAGATACGCAGTATTTT; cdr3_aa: CASSTRPGGPPDTQYF
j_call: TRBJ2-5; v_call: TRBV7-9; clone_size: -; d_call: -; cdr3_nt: TGTGCCAGCAGCCTAGACGCGGGCGGGGAGACCCAGTACTTC; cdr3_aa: CASSLDAGGETQYF
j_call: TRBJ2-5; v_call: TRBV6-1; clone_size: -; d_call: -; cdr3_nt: TGTGCCAGCAGTGAAGTTACAAACAGGGCTTGGACGACCCAGTACTTC; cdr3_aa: CASSEVTNRAWTTQYF
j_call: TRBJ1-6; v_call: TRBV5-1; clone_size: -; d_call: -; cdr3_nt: TGCGCCAGCAGCTTGGAGAAGGGGGTGAATTCACCCCTCCACTTT; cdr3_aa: CASSLEKGVNSPLHF
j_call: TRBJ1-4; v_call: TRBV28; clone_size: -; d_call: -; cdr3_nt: TGTGCCAGCAGTCGCCCGCGGGGGGATGAACTGTTTTTT; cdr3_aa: CASSRPRGDELFF
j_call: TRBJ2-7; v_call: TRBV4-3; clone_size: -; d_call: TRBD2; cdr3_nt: TGCGCCAGCAGTCTCCTAGCGGGGTACGAGCAGTACTTC; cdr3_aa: CASSLLAGYEQYF
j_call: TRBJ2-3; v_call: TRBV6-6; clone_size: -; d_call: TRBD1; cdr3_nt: TGTGCCAGCACGTTGGGACAGGGAGGCACAGATACGCAGTATTTT; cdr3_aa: CASTLGQGGTDTQYF
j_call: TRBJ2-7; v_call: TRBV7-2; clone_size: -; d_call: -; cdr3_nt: TGTGCCAGCAGCTTAGCGGGGAGTAGCGAGCAGTACTTC; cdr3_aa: CASSLAGSSEQYF
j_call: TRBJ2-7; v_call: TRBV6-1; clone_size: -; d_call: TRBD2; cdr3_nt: TGTGCCAGCAGTGAAGCGCCTAGCGGGGGGGCGGCCTACGAGCAGTACTTC; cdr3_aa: CASSEAPSGGAAYEQYF
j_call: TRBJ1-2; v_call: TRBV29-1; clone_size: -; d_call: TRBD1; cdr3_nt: TGCAGCGTTGAAGCGGAGGGACAGGGGGCCGGTGGCTACACCTTC; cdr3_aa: CSVEAEGQGAGGYTF
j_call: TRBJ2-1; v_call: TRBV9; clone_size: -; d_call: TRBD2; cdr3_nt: TGTGCCAGCAGCGCGGGACTAGCGGAAGGGGATGAGCAGTTCTTC; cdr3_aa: CASSAGLAEGDEQFF
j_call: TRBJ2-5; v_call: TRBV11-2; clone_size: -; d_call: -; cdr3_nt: TGTGCCAGCAGCTTCGGGTCTCAAGAGACCCAGTACTTC; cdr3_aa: CASSFGSQETQYF
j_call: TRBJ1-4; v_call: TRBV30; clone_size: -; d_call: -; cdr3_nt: TGTGCCTGGAGTGTGGGGGCAGCCCCAAATGAAAAACTGTTTTTT; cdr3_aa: CAWSVGAAPNEKLFF
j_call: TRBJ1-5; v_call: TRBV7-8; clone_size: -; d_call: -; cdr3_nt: TGTGCCAGCAGCTTAGTGACAGGCCCGGGGCAGCCCCAGCATTTT; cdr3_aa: CASSLVTGPGQPQHF
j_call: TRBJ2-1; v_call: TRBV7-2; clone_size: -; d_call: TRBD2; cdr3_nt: TGTGCCAGCAGCCCTCCGACTAGCGGGAGCACCTACAATGAGCAGTTCTTC; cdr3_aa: CASSPPTSGSTYNEQFF
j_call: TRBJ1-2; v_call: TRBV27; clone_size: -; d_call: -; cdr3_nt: TGTGCCAGCAGTCCTACCCCTTTTGCCCCGAGTGGCTACACCTTC; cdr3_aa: CASSPTPFAPSGYTF
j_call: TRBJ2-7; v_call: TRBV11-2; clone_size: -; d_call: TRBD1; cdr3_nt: TGTGCCAGCAGCAATCGGGACAGGGGCTCCAACGAGCAGTACTTC; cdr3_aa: CASSNRDRGSNEQYF
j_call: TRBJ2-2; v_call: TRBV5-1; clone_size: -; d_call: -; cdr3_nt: TGCGCCAGCAGCTTGGGTCACGGGGAGCTGTTTTTT; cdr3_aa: CASSLGHGELFF
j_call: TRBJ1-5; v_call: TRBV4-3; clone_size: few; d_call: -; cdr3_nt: TGCGCCAGCAGCCAAGTTATATCCTCCAGGGGTGGGGATCAGCCCCAGCATTTT; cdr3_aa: CASSQVISSRGGDQPQHF
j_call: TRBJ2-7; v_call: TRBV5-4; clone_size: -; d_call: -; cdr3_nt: TGTGCCAGCAGCTTGGAGATAGATTCCTACGAGCAGTACTTC; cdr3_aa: CASSLEIDSYEQYF
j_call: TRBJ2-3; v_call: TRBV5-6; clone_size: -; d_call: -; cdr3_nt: TGTGCCAGCAGCTTTCCTGCAGATACGCAGTATTTT; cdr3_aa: CASSFPADTQYF
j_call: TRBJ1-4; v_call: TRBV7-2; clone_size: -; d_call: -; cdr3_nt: TGTGCCAGCAGCTTCTCAGGGGCACGTAATGAAAAACTGTTTTTT; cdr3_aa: CASSFSGARNEKLFF
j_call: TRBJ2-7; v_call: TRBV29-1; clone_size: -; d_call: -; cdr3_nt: TGCAGCGTTTCGACACTTTCCTACGAGCAGTACTTC; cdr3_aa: CSVSTLSYEQYF
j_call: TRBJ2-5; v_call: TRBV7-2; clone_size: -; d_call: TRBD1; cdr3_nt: TGTGCCAGCAGCATTGTCAGGGGGCAAGAGACCCAGTACTTC; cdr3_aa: CASSIVRGQETQYF
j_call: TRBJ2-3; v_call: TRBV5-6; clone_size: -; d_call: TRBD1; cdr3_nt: TGTGCCAGCAGCTTCCGGACTGGGACAGGGGGCACAGATACGCAGTATTTT; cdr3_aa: CASSFRTGTGGTDTQYF
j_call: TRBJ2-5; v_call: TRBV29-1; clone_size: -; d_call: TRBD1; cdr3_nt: TGCAGCGTTGACGGGGATACAGGGGATATAGAGACCCAGTACTTC; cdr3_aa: CSVDGDTGDIETQYF
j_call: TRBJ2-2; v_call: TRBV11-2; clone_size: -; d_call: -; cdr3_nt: TGTGCCAGCAGCTTAGCGGTCACCGGGGAGCTGTTTTTT; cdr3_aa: CASSLAVTGELFF
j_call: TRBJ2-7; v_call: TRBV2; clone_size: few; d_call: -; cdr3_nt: TGTGCCAGCAGTGAAAACGGCTACGAGCAGTACTTC; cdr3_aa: CASSENGYEQYF
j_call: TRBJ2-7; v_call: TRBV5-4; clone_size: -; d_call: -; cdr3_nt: TGTGCCAGCAGCTTGGGAGGGTACGAGCAGTACTTC; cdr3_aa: CASSLGGYEQYF
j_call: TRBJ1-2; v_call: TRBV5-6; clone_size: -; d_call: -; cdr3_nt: TGTGCCAGCAGCTCTGGGGGCAACTATGGCTACACCTTC; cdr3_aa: CASSSGGNYGYTF